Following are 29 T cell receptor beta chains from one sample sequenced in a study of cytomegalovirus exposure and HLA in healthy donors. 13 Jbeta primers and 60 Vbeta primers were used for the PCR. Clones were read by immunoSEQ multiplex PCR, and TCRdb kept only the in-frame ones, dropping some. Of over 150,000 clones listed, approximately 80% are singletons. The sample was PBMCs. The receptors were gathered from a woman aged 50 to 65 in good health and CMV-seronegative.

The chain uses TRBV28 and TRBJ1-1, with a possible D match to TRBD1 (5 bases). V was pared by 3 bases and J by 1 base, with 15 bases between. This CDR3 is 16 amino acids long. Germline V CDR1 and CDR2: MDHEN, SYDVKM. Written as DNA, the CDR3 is TGTGCCAGCAGTTTTCCCCCAGGGTTTGGGAACACTGAAGCTTTCTTT. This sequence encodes CASSFPPGFGNTEAFF.

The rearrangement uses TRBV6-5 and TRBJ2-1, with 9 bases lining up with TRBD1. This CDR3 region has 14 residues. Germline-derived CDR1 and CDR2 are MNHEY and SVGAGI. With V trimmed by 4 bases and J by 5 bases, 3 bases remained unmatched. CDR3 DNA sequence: TGTGCCAGCAGTTGGGACAGGGACAACAATGAGCAGTTCTTC. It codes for CASSWDRDNNEQFF.

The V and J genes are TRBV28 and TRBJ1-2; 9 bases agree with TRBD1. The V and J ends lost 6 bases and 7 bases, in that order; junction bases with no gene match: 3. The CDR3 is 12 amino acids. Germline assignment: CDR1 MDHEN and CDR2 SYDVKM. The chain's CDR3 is CASRTGGVGYTF. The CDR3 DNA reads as TGTGCCAGCAGGACAGGGGGGGTTGGCTACACCTTC.

The CDR3 reads CASTGGGSPYQETQYF. CDR3 sequence (DNA): TGTGCCAGCACGGGCGGGGGCTCCCCGTACCAAGAGACCCAGTACTTC. This sequence joins TRBV2 and TRBJ2-5; D possibly corresponds to TRBD2 (7 bases). The germline V gene encodes CDR1 SNHLY and CDR2 FYNNEI. CDR3 length: 16 amino acids. The V end lost 7 bases, the J end lost 0 bases, and 18 bases lay between the germline ends.

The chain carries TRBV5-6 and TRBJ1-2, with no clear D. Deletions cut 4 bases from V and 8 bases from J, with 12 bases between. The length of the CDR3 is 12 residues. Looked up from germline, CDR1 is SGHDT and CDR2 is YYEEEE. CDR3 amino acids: CASSGRDLGYTF. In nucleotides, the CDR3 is TGTGCCAGCAGCGGCCGGGATCTAGGCTACACCTTC.

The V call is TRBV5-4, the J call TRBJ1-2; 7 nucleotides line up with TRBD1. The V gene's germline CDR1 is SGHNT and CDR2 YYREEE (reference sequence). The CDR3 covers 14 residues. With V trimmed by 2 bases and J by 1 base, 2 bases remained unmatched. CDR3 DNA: TGTGCCAGCAGCTTCGGGACAGTTAACTATGGCTACACCTTC. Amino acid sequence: CASSFGTVNYGYTF.

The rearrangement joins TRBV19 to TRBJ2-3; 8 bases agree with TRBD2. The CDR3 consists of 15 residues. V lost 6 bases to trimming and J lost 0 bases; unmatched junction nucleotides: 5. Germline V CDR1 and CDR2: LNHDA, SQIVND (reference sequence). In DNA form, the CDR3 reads TGTGCCAGTAGCGGACTAGCTGATAGCACAGATACGCAGTATTTT. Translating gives CASSGLADSTDTQYF.

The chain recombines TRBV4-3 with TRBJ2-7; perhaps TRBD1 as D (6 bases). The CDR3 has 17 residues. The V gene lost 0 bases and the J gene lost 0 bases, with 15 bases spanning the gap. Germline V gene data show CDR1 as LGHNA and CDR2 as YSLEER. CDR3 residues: CASSQDPRTVDSYEQYF. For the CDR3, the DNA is TGCGCCAGCAGCCAAGATCCCAGGACAGTCGACTCCTACGAGCAGTACTTC.

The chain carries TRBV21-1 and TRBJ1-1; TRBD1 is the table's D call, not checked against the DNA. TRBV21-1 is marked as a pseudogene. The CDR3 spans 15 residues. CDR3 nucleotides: TGTGCCAGCAGCCCCCACCGGACAGGGGACACTGAAGCTTTCTTT. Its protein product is CASSPHRTGDTEAFF.

The CDR3 is CASSFIAGEGTEAFF. CDR3 DNA sequence: TGTGCCAGCAGCTTCATTGCGGGTGAGGGCACTGAAGCTTTCTTT. This chain uses TRBV11-2 with TRBJ1-1; D gene ambiguous. The germline V gene encodes CDR1 SGHAT and CDR2 FQNNGV. The CDR3 is made up of 15 amino acids. V was shortened by 3 bases and J by 4 bases, with 15 bases between the two germline ends.

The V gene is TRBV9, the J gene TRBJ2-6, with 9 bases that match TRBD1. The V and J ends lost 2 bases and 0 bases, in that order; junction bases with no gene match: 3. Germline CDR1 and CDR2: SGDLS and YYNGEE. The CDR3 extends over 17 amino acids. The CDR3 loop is CASSVGTGNSGANVLTF. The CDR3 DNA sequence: TGTGCCAGCAGCGTCGGGACAGGGAACTCTGGGGCCAACGTCCTGACTTTC.

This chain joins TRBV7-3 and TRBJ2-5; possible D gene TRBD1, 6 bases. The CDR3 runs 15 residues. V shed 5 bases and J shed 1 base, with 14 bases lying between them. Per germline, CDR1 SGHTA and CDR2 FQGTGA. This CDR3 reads CASSPVRTAQETQYF. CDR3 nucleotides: TGTGCCAGCAGCCCAGTCAGGACAGCCCAAGAGACCCAGTACTTC. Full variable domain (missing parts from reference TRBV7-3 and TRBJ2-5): GAGVSQTPSNKVTEKGKYVELRCDPISGHTALYWYRQSLGQGPEFLIYFQGTGAADDSGLPNDRFFAVRPEGSVSTLKIQRTERGDSAVYLCASSPVRTAQETQYFGPGTRLLVL.

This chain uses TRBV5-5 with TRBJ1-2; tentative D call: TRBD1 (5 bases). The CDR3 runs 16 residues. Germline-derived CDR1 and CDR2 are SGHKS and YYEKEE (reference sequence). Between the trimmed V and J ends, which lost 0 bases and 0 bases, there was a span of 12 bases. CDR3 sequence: CASSLGQLPPNYGYTF. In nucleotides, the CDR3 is TGTGCCAGCAGCTTGGGACAGCTACCTCCTAACTATGGCTACACCTTC. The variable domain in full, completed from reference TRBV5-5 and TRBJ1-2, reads DAGVTQSPTHLIKTRGQQVTLRCSPISGHKSVSWYQQVLGQGPQFIFQYYEKEERGRGNFPDRFSARQFPNYSSELNVNALLLGDSALYLCASSLGQLPPNYGYTFGSGTRLTVV.

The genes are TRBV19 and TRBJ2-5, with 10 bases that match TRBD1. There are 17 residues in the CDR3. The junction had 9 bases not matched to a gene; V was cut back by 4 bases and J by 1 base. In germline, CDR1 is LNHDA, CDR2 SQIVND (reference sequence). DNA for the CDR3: TGTGCCAGTAGTACGGGAGGACAGGGGGGTCTCCAAGAGACCCAGTACTTC. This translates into CASSTGGQGGLQETQYF.

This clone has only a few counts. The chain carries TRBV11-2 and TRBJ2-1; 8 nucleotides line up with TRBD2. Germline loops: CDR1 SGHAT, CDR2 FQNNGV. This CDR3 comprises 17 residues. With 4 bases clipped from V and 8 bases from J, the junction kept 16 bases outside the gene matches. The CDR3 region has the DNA TGTGCCAGCAGCTATTCTCTGGGGGGGACTAGAGTCGATGAGCAGTTCTTC. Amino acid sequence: CASSYSLGGTRVDEQFF. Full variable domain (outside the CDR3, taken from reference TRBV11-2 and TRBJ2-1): EAGVAQSPRYKIIEKRQSVAFWCNPISGHATLYWYQQILGQGPKLLIQFQNNGVVDDSQLPKDRFSAERLKGVDSTLKIQPAKLEDSAVYLCASSYSLGGTRVDEQFFGPGTRLTVL.

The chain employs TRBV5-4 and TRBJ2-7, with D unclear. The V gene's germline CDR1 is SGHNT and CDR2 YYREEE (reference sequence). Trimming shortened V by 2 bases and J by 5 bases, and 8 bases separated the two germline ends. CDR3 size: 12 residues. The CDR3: CASSFRGNEQYF. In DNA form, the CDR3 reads TGTGCCAGCAGCTTCCGCGGTAACGAGCAGTACTTC.

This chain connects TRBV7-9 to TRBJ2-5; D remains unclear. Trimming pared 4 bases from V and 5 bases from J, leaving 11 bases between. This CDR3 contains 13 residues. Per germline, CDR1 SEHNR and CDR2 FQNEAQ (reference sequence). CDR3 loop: CASSSNSEETQYF. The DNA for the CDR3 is TGTGCCAGCAGCTCCAACAGTGAGGAGACCCAGTACTTC.

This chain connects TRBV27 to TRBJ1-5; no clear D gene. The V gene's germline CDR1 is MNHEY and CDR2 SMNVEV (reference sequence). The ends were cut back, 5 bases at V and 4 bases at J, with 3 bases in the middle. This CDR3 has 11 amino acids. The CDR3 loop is CASSLNQPQHF. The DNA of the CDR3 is TGTGCCAGCAGTCTGAATCAGCCCCAGCATTTT.

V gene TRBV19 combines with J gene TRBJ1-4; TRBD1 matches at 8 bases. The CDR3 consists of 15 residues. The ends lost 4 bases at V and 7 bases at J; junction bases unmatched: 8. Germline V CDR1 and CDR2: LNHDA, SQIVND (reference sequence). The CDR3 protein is CASSTGQGGREKLFF. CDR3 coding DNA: TGTGCCAGTAGTACCGGACAGGGCGGGCGTGAAAAACTGTTTTTT.

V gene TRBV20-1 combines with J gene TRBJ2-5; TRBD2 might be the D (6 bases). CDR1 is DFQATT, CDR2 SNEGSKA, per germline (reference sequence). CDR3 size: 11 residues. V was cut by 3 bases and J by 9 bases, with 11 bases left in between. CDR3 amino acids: CSARGGTAQYF. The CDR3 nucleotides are TGCAGTGCTAGGGGGGGTACGGCCCAGTACTTC.

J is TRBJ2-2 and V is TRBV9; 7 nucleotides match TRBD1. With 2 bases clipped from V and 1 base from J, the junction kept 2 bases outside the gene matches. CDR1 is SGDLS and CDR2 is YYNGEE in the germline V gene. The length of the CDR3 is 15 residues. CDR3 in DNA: TGTGCCAGCAGCGTCTCAGGGGGGAACACCGGGGAGCTGTTTTTT. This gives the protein CASSVSGGNTGELFF.

The DNA for the CDR3 is TGCAGCGTAGCACCTGGACCCGGGGGAACTAATGAAAAACTGTTTTTT. Translating it yields CSVAPGPGGTNEKLFF. V and J are TRBV29-1 and TRBJ1-4, with D perhaps matching TRBD1 (5 bases). The V end was cut by 6 bases, the J end by 1 base, with 18 bases between. The CDR3 runs 16 residues. The germline gives CDR1 SQVTM, CDR2 ANQGSEA.

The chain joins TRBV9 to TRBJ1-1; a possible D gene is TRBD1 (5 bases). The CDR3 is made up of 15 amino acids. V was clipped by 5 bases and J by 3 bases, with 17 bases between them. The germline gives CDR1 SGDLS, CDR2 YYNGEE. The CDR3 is CASSASRDWYTEAFF. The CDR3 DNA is TGTGCCAGCAGTGCGTCCAGGGATTGGTACACTGAAGCTTTCTTT. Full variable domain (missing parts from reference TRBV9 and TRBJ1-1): DSGVTQTPKHLITATGQRVTLRCSPRSGDLSVYWYQQSLDQGLQFLIQYYNGEERAKGNILERFSAQQFPDLHSELNLSSLELGDSALYFCASSASRDWYTEAFFGQGTRLTVV.

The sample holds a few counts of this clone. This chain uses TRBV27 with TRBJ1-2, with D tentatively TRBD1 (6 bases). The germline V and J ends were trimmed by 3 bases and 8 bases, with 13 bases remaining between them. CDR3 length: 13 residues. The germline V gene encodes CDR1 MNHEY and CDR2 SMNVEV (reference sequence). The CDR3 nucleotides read TGTGCCAGCAGTTTCAACAGGGATAACGGCTACACCTTC. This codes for CASSFNRDNGYTF.

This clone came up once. The CDR3 loop is CASSFSGQTNYGYTF. The CDR3 DNA reads as TGTGCCAGCAGCTTCTCGGGACAGACTAACTATGGCTACACCTTC. This chain joins TRBV7-2 and TRBJ1-2; 7 bases agree with TRBD1. The CDR3 runs to 15 residues. Per germline, CDR1 SGHTA and CDR2 FQGNSA. V shed 3 bases and J 0 bases; nucleotides not matched to a gene: 4.

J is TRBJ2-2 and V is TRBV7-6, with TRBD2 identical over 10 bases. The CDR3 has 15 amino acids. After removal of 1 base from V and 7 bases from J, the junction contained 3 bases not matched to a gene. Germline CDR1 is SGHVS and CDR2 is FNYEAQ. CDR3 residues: CASSLVAGGVGELFF. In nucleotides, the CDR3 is TGTGCCAGCAGCTTAGTAGCGGGAGGAGTCGGGGAGCTGTTTTTT.

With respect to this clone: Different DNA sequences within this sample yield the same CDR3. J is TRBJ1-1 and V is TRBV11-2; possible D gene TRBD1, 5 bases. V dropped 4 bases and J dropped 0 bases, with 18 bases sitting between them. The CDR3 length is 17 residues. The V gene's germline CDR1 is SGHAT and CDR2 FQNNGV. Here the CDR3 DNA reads TGTGCCAGCAGCTCAATCGTGGGGGGGTCCATGAACACTGAAGCTTTCTTT. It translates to CASSSIVGGSMNTEAFF.

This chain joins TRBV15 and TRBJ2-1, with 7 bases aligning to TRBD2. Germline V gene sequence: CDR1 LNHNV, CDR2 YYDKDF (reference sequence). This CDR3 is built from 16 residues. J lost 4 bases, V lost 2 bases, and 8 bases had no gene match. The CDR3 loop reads CATSRKAGKGYNEQFF. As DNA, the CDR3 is TGTGCCACCAGCAGAAAAGCGGGAAAGGGGTACAATGAGCAGTTCTTC.

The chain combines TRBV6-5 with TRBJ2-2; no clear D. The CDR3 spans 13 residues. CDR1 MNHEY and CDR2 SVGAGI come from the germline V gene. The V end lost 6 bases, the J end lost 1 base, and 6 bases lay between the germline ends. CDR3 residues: CASSLRNTGELFF. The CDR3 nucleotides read TGTGCCAGCAGCCTCAGGAACACCGGGGAGCTGTTTTTT.